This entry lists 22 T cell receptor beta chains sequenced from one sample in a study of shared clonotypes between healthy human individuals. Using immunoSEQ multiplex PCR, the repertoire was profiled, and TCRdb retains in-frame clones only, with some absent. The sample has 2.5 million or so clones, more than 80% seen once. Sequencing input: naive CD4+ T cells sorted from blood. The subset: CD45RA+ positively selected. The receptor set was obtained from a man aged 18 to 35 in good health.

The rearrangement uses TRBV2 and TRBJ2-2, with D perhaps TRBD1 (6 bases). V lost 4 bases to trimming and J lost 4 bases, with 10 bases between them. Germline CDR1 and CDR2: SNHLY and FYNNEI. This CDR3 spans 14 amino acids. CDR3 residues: CASSVGTTTGELFF. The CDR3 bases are TGTGCCAGCAGTGTCGGGACAACCACCGGGGAGCTGTTTTTT.

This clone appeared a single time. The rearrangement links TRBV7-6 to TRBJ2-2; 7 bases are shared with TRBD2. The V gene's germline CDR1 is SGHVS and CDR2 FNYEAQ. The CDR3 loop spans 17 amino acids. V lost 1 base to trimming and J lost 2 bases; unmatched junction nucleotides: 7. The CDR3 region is CASSLVPGGGNTGELFF. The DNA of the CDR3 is TGTGCCAGCAGCTTAGTTCCCGGCGGGGGAAACACCGGGGAGCTGTTTTTT.

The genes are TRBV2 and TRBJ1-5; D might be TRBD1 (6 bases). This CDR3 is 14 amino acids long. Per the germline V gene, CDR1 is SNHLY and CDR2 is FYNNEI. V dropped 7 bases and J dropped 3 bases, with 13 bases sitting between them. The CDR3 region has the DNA TGTGCCAGCATCCCTGGACAGTCCAATCAGCCCCAGCATTTT. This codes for CASIPGQSNQPQHF. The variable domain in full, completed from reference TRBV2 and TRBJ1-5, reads EPEVTQTPSHQVTQMGQEVILRCVPISNHLYFYWYRQILGQKVEFLVSFYNNEISEKSEIFDDQFSVERPDGSNFTLKIRSTKLEDSAMYFCASIPGQSNQPQHFGDGTRLSIL.

CDR3 protein: CASSVGSEQYF. The CDR3 DNA reads TGTGCCAGCAGTGTGGGAAGCGAGCAGTACTTC. This chain links TRBV6-1 with TRBJ2-7; D is unresolved. There are 11 residues in the CDR3. Germline CDR1 is MNHNS and CDR2 is SASEGT. With 4 bases removed from V and 6 bases from J, the gap between germline ends came to 7 bases.

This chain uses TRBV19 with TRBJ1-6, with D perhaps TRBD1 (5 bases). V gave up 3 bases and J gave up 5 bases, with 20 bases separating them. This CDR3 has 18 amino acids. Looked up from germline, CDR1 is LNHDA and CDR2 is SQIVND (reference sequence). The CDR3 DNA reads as TGTGCCAGTAGTATCGTCGGGGTTGGCAGGGCCAATAATTCACCCCTCCACTTT. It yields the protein CASSIVGVGRANNSPLHF.

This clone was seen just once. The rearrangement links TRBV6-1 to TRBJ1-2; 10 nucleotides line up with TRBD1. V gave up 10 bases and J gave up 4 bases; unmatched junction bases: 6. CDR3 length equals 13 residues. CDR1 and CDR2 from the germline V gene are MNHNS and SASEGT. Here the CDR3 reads CATRQGASYGYTF. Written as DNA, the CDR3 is TGTGCCACCAGACAGGGGGCCAGCTATGGCTACACCTTC.

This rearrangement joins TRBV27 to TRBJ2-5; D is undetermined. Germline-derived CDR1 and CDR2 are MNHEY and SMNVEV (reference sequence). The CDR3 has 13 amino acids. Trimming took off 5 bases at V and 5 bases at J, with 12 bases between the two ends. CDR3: CASSPILRETQYF. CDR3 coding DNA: TGTGCCAGCAGTCCGATCCTACGGGAGACCCAGTACTTC.

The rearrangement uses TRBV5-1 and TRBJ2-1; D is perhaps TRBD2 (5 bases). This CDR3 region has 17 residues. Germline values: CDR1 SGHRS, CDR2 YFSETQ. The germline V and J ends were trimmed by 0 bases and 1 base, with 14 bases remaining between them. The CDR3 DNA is TGCGCCAGCAGCTTGGCCACGGTCGGGGTTTCCTACAATGAGCAGTTCTTC. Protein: CASSLATVGVSYNEQFF.

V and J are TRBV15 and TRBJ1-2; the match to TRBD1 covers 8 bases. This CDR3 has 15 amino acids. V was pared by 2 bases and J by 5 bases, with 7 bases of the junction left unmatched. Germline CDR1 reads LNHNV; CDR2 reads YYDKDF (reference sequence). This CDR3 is CATSRSGGVAYGYTF. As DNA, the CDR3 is TGTGCCACCAGCAGATCAGGGGGCGTAGCGTATGGCTACACCTTC.

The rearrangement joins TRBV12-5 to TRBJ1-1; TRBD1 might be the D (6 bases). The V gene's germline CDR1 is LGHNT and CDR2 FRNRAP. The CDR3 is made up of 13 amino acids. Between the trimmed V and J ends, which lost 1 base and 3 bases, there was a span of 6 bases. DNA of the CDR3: TGTGCTAGTGGTTTGGACAGGGACACTGAAGCTTTCTTT. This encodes CASGLDRDTEAFF.

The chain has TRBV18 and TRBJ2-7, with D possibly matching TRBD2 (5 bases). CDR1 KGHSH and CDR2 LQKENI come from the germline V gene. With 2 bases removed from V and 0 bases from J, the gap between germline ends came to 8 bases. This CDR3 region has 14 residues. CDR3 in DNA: TGTGCCAGCTCACCAAATGCGGGCTCCTACGAGCAGTACTTC. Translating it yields CASSPNAGSYEQYF.

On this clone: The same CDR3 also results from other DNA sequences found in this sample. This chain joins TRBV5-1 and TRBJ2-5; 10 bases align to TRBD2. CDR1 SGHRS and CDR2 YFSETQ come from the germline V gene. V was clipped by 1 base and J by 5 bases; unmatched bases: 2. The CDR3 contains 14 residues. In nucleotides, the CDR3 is TGCGCCAGCAGCTTGACTAGCGGGGAGGAGACCCAGTACTTC. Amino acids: CASSLTSGEETQYF.

The CDR3 reads CASSPRVSSGNEQFF. CDR3 coding DNA: TGTGCCAGCAGTCCTCGGGTCTCATCGGGAAATGAGCAGTTCTTC. The V and J genes are TRBV2 and TRBJ2-1, with D maybe TRBD2 (5 bases). The CDR3 runs 15 residues. Trimming took off 5 bases at V and 7 bases at J, with 18 bases between the two ends. Germline CDR1 and CDR2: SNHLY and FYNNEI.

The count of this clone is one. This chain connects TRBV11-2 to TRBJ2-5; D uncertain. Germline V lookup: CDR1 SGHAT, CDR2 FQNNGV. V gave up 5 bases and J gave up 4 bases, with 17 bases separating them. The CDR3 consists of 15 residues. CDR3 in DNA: TGTGCCAGCAGCATACGACCAGAAGCTCGAGAGACCCAGTACTTC. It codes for CASSIRPEARETQYF.

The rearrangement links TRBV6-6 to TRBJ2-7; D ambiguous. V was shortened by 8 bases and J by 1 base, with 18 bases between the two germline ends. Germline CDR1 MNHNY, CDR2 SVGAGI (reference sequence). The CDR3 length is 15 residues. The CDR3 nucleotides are TGTGCCAGCGGAAACCCCGGGTTCGGATCCTACGAGCAGTACTTC. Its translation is CASGNPGFGSYEQYF.

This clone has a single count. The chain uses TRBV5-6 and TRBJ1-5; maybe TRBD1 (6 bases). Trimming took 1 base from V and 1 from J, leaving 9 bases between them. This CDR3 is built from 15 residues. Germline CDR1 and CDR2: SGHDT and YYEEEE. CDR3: CASSLRGGSNQPQHF. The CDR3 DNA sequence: TGTGCCAGCAGCTTGAGGGGGGGAAGCAATCAGCCCCAGCATTTT.

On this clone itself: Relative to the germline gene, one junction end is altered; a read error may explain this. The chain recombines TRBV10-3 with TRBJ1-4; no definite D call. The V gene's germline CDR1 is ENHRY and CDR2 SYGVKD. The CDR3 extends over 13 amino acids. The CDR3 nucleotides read TGTGCCATGAGTGGGGAAAATAATGAAAAACTGTTTTTT. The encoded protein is CAMSGENNEKLFF.

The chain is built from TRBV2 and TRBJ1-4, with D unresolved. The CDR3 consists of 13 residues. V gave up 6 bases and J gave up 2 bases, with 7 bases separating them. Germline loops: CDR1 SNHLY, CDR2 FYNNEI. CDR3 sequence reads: CASSEQTNEKLFF. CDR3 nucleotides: TGTGCCAGCAGCGAGCAGACTAATGAAAAACTGTTTTTT.

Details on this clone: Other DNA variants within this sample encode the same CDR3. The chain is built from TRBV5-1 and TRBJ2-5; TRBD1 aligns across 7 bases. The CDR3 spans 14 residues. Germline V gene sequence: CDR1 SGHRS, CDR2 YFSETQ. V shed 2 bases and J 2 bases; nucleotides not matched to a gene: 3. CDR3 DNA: TGCGCCAGCAGCTTACAGGGGACACAAGAGACCCAGTACTTC. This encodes CASSLQGTQETQYF. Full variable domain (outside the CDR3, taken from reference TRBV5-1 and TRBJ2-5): KAGVTQTPRYLIKTRGQQVTLSCSPISGHRSVSWYQQTPGQGLQFLFEYFSETQRNKGNFPGRFSGRQFSNSRSEMNVSTLELGDSALYLCASSLQGTQETQYFGPGTRLLVL.

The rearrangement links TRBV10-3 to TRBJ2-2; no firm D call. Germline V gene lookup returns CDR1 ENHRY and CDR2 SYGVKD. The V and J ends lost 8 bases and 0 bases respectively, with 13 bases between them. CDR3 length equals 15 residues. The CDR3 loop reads CAIGEDYANTGELFF. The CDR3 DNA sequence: TGTGCCATCGGGGAAGATTACGCGAACACCGGGGAGCTGTTTTTT.

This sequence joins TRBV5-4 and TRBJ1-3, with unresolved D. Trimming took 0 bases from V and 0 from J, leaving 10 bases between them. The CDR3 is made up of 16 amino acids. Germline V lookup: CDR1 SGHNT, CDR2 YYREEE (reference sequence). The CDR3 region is CASSLDVSGSGNTIYF. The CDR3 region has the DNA TGTGCCAGCAGCTTGGATGTCTCGGGCTCTGGAAACACCATATATTTT.

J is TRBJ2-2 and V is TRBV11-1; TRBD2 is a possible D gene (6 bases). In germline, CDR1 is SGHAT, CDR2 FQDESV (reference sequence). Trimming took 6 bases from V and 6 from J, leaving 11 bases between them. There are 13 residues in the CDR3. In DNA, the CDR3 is TGTGCCAGCAGTCCTTGGGGGGCCGGGGAGCTGTTTTTT. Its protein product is CASSPWGAGELFF.